One TCR beta chain is described in this entry. As to time point: newly diagnosed GD, antithyroid drugs for less than 3 months. PBMC-extracted RNA yielded the TCR library. iRepertoire HTBI primers and Arm-PCR of CDR3 regions built TCR beta libraries. TCRdb recomputed calls from the multiplex PCR reads with MiXCR, one row per CDR3 protein. This table holds about 620,000 distinct CDR3 sequences, less than 20% found once. The sample is drawn from a study of regulatory T cells in long-lasting Graves disease. Across the study: Freshly diagnosed Graves' patients had used antithyroid drugs for under 3 months.

The CDR3 contains 15 residues. Deletions cut 7 bases from V and 11 bases from J, with 23 bases between. The germline V gene has CDR1 SEHNR and CDR2 FQNEAQ (reference sequence). The sample was also reused in another study, on T cells in Graves' hyperthyroidism and ophthalmopathy. That source reports: Patients were excluded for uncontrolled infection, other autoimmune disease, pregnancy or lactation. Thyroid ultrasound and orbital computed tomography, with clinical symptoms and serum thyroxine and TRAb, informed diagnoses. Stable hyperthyroidism was told apart from ophthalmopathy by a model built on 13 V-J features.

This specimen was peripheral blood mononuclear cells (PBMCs), taken at new diagnosis, from a patient treated with antithyroid drugs. The sequence was obtained from a woman aged 25 to 45 with Graves disease. The V and J genes are TRBV7-9 and TRBJ2-2; a possible D gene is TRBD2 (5 bases). In DNA, the CDR3 is TGTGCCAGCAACCGACCGGGGAGTAGTTACGGAGAGCTGTTTTTT. The encoded protein is CASNRPGSSYGELFF.